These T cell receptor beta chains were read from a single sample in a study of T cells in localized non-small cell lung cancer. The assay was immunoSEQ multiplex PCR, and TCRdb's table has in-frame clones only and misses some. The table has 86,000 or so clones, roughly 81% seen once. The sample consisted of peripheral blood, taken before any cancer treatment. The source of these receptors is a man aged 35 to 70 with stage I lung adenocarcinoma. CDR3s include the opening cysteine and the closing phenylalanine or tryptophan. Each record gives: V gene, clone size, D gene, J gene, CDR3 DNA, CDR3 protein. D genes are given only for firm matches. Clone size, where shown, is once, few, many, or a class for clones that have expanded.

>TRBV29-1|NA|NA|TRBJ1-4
TGCAGCGTTGGGGGGAATGAAAAACTGTTTTTT
CSVGGNEKLFF
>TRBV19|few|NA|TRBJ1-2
TGTGCCAGTTACACCCTCTATGGCTACACCTTC
CASYTLYGYTF
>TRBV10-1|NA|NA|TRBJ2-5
TGCGCCAGCAGTGAGTCTCGGGGACCGAGGGGACCCCAGTACTTC
CASSESRGPRGPQYF
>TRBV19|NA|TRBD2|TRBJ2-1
TGTGCCAGTAGTCTAAAACTAGCGGGAGTCGTTAATGAGCAGTTCTTC
CASSLKLAGVVNEQFF
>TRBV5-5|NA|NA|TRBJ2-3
TGTGCCAGCAGCTTGGATTTGGGATTCACAGATACGCAGTATTTT
CASSLDLGFTDTQYF
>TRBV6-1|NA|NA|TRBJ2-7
TGTGCCAGCAAGTTGGCGGAGGGGTGGGACGAGCAGTACTTC
CASKLAEGWDEQYF
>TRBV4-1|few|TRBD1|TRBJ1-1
TGCGCCAGCAGACAGGGGGTTGACACTGAAGCTTTCTTT
CASRQGVDTEAFF
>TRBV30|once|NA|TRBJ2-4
TGTGCCTGGAGTGTATCGCGGGGCCCTGGACTATCCAAAAACATTCAGTACTTC
CAWSVSRGPGLSKNIQYF
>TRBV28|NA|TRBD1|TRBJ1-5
TGTGCCAGCAGGATCCGGGACAGGGGCCCCCTGTCCAATCAGCCCCAGCATTTT
CASRIRDRGPLSNQPQHF
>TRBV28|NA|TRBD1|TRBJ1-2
TGTGCCAGCAGTCTCAGGGACAGATCTCCACTCTATGGCTACACCTTC
CASSLRDRSPLYGYTF
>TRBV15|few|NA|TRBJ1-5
TGTGCCACCAGCAGAGATGTGGCGCAGCCCCAGCATTTT
CATSRDVAQPQHF
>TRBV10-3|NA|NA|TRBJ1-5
TGTGCCATCAGACAGGGTTCGGGCAATCAGCCCCAGCATTTT
CAIRQGSGNQPQHF
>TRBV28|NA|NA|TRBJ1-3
TGTGCCAGCAGTCCTGGGACCTTCTCTGGAAACACCATATATTTT
CASSPGTFSGNTIYF
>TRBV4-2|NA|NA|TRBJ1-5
TGTGCCAGCAGCCAGGTGGGTAGTAGCAATCAGCCCCAGCATTTT
CASSQVGSSNQPQHF
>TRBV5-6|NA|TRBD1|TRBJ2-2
TGTGCCAGCAGCTCGTGGACAGGGAACACCGGGGAGCTGTTTTTT
CASSSWTGNTGELFF
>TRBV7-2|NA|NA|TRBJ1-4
TGTGCCAGCAGCTTTGCGTGGGATCTTAATGAAAAACTGTTTTTT
CASSFAWDLNEKLFF
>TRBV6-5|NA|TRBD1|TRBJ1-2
TGTGCCAGCAGGACCAGGGGGTGGGTCTATGGCTACACCTTC
CASRTRGWVYGYTF
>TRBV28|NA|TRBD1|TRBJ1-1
TGTGCCAGCACGCTACAGGGGGGCACTGAAGCTTTCTTT
CASTLQGGTEAFF
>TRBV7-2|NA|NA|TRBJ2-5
TGTGCCAGCAGCTTAGAAGATCTATACCAAGAGACCCAGTACTTC
CASSLEDLYQETQYF
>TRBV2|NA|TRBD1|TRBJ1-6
TGTGCCAGCGCGGACAGGGACAATTCACCCCTCCACTTT
CASADRDNSPLHF
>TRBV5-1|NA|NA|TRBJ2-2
TGCGCCAGCAGCATCAGGGTCCCCGGGGAGCTGTTTTTT
CASSIRVPGELFF
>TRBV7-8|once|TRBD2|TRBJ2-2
TGTGCCAGCAGCTCGCGCCTGGCCGCGGGGGGAGGGACCGGGGAGCTGTTTTTT
CASSSRLAAGGGTGELFF
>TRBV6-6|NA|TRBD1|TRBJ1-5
TGTGCCAGCAGTTTCTGGGACAGCAGCAATCAGCCCCAGCATTTT
CASSFWDSSNQPQHF
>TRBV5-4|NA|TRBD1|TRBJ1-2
TGTGCCAGCAGCTTGGCAGGGGGATATGGCTACACCTTC
CASSLAGGYGYTF
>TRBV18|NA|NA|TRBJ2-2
TGTGCCAGCTCACCACCAGGCGGGAACACCGGGGAGCTGTTTTTT
CASSPPGGNTGELFF
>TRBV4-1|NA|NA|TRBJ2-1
TGCGCCAGCAGCCCCCAAGGAACGGGAGTTTACAATGAGCAGTTCTTC
CASSPQGTGVYNEQFF
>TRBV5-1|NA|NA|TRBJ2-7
TGCGCCAGCAGCCCCCCCGGGGGTCCCCGCTCCTACGAGCAGTACTTC
CASSPPGGPRSYEQYF
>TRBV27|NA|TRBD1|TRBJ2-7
TGTGCCAGCAGTTTTCGACAGGGGGTGGCCTACGAGCAGTACTTC
CASSFRQGVAYEQYF
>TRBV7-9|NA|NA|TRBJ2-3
TGTGCCAGCAGCTTAGATCTGAGCGCGGATACGCAGTATTTT
CASSLDLSADTQYF
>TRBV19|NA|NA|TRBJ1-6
TGTGCCAGTAGGAACCGGGACAACGGGTCACCCCTCCACTTT
CASRNRDNGSPLHF
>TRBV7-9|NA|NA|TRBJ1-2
TGTGCCAGCAGAGGAGGACAGCAATTAGCTAACTATGGCTACACCTTC
CASRGGQQLANYGYTF
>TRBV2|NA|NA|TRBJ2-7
TGTGCCAGCAGTGAAGCGTCAGGGGATGGGGCCTACGAGCAGTACTTC
CASSEASGDGAYEQYF
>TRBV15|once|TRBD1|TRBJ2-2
TGTGCCACCAGCAGAGTCGGGGGACAGGCTCCCTTGGGCGGGGAGCTGTTTTTT
CATSRVGGQAPLGGELFF
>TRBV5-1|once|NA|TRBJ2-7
TGCGCCAGCAGCGCGAGTTTTGGCGAGCAGTACTTC
CASSASFGEQYF
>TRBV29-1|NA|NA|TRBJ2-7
TGCAGCGTTGATTCGAGAGGGGAGCAGTACTTC
CSVDSRGEQYF
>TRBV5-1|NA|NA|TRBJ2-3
TGCGCCAGCAGCCCCCTCGGGGGTGGGGGCACAGATACGCAGTATTTT
CASSPLGGGGTDTQYF
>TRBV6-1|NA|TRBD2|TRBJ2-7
TGTGCCAGCAGTGAAGCTGCGAGCGGGGGACCCTACGAGCAGTACTTC
CASSEAASGGPYEQYF
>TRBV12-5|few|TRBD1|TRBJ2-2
TGTGCTAGTGCCACAGGGGGAGCGTTCGGGGAGCTGTTTTTT
CASATGGAFGELFF
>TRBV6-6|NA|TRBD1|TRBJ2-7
TGTGCCAGCAGCCCCAGAGGGGGCGTCTACGAGCAGTACTTC
CASSPRGGVYEQYF
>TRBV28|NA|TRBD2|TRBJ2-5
TGTGCCAGCAGTTTATTGGGGATCGGGAGGGGGACCCAGTACTTC
CASSLLGIGRGTQYF
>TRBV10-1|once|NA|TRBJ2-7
TGCGCCAGCAGTGAGTCGGCGGCCAAATCCTACGAGCAGTACTTC
CASSESAAKSYEQYF